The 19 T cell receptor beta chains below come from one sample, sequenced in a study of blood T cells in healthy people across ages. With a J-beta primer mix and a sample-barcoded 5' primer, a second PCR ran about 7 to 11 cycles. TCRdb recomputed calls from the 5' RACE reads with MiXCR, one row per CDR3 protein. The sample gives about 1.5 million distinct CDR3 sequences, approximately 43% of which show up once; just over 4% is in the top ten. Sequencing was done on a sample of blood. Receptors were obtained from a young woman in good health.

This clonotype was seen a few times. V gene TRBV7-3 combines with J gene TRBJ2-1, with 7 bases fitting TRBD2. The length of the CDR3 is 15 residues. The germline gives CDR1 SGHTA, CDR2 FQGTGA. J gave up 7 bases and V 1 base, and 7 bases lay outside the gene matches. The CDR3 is CASSLIAGVGNEQFF. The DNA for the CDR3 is TGTGCCAGCAGCTTAATTGCGGGAGTAGGAAATGAGCAGTTCTTC.

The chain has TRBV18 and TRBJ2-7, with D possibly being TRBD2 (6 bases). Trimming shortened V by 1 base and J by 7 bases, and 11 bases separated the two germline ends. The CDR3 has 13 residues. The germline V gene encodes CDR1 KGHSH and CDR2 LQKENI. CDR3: CASSPLSGGEQYF. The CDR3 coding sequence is TGTGCCAGCTCACCACTCTCAGGAGGGGAGCAGTACTTC.

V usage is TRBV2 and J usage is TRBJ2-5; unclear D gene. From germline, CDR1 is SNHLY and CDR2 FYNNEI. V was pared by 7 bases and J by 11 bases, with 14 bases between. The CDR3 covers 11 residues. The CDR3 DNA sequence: TGTGCCAGCACTGAGAGCGCCAAGCAGTACTTC. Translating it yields CASTESAKQYF. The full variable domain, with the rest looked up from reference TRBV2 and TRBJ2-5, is EPEVTQTPSHQVTQMGQEVILRCVPISNHLYFYWYRQILGQKVEFLVSFYNNEISEKSEIFDDQFSVERPDGSNFTLKIRSTKLEDSAMYFCASTESAKQYFGPGTRLLVL.

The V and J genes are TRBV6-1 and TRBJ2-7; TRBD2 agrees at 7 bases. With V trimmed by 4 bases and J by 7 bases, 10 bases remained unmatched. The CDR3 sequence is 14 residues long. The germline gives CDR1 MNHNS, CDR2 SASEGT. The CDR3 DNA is TGTGCCAGCAGTGCGGCTAGCGGTTCAGTTGAGCAGTACTTC. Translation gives CASSAASGSVEQYF.

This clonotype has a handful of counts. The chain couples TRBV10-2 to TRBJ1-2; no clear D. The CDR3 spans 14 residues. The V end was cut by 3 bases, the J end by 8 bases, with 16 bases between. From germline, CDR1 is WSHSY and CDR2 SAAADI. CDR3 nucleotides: TGCGCCAGCAGTGATGGCGGAGCTTTTAGGGGCTACACCTTC. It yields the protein CASSDGGAFRGYTF.

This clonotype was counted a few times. The CDR3 DNA reads TGTGCCAGCAGCCCTCAACCGTCAGGGGCAACTAATGAAAAACTGTTTTTT. It is translated as CASSPQPSGATNEKLFF. This rearrangement joins TRBV7-2 to TRBJ1-4; possible D gene TRBD1, 6 bases. The germline CDR1 and CDR2 sequences are SGHTA and FQGNSA. CDR3 length equals 17 residues. V was shortened by 5 bases and J by 0 bases, with 16 bases between the two germline ends. The whole variable domain, filled in from reference TRBV7-2 and TRBJ1-4, reads GAGVSQSPSNKVTEKGKDVELRCDPISGHTALYWYRQSLGQGLEFLIYFQGNSAPDKSGLPSDRFSAERTGGSVSTLTIQRTQQEDSAVYLCASSPQPSGATNEKLFFGSGTQLSVL.

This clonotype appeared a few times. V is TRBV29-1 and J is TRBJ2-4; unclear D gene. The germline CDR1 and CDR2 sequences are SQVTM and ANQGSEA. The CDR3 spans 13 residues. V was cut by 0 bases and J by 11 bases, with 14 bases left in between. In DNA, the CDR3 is TGCAGCGTTGAAGATGTCGCGACTCCGTTTCAGTACTTC. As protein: CSVEDVATPFQYF.

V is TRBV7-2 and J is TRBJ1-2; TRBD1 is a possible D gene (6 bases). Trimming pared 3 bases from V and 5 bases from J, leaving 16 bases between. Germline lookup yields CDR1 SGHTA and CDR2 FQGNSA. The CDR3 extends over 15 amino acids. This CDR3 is CASSLQALGAYGYTF. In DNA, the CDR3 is TGTGCCAGCAGCTTGCAGGCCCTGGGGGCGTATGGCTACACCTTC.

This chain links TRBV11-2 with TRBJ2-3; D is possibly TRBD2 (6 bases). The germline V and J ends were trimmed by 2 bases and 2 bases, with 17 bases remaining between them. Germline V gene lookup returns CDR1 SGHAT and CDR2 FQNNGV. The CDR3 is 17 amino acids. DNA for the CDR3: TGTGCCAGCAGCTTAAGGGCGGGGAGACCGTCCACAGATACGCAGTATTTT. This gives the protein CASSLRAGRPSTDTQYF.

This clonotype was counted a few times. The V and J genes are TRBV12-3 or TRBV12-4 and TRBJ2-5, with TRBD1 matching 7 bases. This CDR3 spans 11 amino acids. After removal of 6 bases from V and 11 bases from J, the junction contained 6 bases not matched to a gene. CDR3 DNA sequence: TGTGCCAGCAGACAGGGGATTGGGCAGTACTTC. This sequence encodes CASRQGIGQYF.

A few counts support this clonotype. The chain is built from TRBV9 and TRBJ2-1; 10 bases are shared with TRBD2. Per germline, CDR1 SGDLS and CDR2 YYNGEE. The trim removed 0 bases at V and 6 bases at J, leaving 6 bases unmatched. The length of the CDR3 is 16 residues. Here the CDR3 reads CASSVAGLAVRNEQFF. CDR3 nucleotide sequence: TGTGCCAGCAGCGTAGCCGGACTAGCGGTTCGCAATGAGCAGTTCTTC.

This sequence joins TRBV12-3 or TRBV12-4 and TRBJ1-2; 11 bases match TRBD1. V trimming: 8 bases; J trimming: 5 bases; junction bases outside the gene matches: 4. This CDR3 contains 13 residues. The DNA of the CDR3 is TGTGCCAGCGGACAGGGGGCGCGTTATGGCTACACCTTC. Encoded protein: CASGQGARYGYTF.

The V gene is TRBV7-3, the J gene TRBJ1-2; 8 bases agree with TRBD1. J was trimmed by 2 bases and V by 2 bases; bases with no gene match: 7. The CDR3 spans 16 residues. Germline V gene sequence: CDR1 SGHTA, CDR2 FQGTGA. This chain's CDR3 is CASSLGQGGRNYGYTF. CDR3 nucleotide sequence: TGTGCCAGCAGCTTAGGACAGGGAGGGAGAAACTATGGCTACACCTTC.

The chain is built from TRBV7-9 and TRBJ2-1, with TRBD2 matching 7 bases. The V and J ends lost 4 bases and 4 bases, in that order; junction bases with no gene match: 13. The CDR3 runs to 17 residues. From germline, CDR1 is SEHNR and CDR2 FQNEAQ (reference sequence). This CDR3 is CASSSSAGVGTYNEQFF. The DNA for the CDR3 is TGTGCCAGCAGCTCCTCGGCGGGAGTTGGGACTTACAATGAGCAGTTCTTC.

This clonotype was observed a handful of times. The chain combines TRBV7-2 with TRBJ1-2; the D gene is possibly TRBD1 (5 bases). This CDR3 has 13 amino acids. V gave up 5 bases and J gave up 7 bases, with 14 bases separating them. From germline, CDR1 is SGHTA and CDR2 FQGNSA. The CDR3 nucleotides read TGTGCCAGCAGCCCCCCGTGGGGGACTGGCTACACCTTC. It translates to CASSPPWGTGYTF.

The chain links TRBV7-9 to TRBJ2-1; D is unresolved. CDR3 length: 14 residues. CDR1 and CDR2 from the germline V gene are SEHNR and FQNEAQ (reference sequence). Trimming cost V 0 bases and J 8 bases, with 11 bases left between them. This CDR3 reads CASSLATRFYEQFF. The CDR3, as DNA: TGTGCCAGCAGCTTAGCGACAAGGTTTTATGAGCAGTTCTTC.

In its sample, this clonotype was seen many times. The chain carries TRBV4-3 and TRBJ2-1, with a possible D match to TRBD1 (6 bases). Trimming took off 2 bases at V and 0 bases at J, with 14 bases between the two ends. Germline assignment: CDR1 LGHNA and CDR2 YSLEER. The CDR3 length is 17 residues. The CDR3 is CASSQPTGPSSYNEQFF. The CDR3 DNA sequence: TGCGCCAGCAGCCAACCAACAGGGCCCAGCTCCTACAATGAGCAGTTCTTC.

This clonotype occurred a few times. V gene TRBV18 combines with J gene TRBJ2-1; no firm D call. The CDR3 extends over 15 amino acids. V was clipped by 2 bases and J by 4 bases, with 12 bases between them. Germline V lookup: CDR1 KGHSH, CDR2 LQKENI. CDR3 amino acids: CASSPGQNRYNEQFF. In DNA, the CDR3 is TGTGCCAGCTCACCAGGGCAGAACCGTTACAATGAGCAGTTCTTC.

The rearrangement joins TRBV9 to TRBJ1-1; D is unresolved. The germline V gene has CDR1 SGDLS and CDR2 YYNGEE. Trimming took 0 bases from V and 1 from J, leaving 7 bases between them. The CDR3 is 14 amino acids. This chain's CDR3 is CASSVAQQNTEAFF. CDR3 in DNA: TGTGCCAGCAGCGTAGCACAGCAGAACACTGAAGCTTTCTTT.